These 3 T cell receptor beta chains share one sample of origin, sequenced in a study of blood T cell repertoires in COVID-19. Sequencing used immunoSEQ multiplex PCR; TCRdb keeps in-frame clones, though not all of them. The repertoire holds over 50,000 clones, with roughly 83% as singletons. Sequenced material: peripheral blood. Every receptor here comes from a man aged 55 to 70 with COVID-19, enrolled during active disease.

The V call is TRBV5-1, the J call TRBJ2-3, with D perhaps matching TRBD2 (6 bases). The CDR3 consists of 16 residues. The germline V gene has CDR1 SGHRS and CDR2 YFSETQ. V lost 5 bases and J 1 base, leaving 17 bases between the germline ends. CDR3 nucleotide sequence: TGCGCCAGCAGTCGTCCCGTACTAGCAGGCACAGATACGCAGTATTTT. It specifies CASSRPVLAGTDTQYF.

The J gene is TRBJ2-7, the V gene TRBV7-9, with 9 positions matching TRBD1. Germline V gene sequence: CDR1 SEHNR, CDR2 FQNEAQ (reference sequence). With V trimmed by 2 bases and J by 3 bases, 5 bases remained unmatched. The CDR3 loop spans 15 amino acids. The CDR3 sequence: CASSLSRQGDYEQYF. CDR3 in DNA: TGTGCCAGCAGCTTATCGAGACAGGGGGACTACGAGCAGTACTTC.

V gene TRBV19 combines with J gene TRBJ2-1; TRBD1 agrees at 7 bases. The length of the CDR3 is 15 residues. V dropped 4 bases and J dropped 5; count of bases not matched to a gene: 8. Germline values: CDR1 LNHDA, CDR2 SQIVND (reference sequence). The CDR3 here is CASSTRQGWNNEQFF. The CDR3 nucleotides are TGTGCCAGTAGTACCCGACAGGGTTGGAACAATGAGCAGTTCTTC.